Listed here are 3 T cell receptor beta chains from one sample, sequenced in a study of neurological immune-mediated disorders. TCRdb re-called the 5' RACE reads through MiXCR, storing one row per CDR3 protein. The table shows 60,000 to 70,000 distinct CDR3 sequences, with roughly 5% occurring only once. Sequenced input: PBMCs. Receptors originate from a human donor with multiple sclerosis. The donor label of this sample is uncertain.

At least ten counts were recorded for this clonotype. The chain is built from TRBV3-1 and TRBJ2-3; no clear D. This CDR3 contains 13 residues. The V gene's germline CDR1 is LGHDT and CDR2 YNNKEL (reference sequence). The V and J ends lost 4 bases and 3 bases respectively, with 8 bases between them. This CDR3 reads CASSRRATDTQYF. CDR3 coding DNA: TGTGCCAGCAGCCGTCGGGCAACAGATACGCAGTATTTT.

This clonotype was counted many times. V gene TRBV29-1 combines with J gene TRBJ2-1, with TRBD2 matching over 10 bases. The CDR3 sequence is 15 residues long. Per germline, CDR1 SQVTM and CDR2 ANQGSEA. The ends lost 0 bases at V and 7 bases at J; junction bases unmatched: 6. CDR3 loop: CSVEDRGSGGNEQFF. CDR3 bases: TGCAGCGTTGAAGATCGGGGTAGCGGGGGGAATGAGCAGTTCTTC.

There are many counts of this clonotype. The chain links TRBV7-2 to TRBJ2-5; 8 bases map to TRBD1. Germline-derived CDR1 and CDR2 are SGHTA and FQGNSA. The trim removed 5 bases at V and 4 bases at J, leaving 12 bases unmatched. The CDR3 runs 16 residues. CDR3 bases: TGTGCCAGCAGCCCGAAGCTTCAGGGGGCGAGAGAGACCCAGTACTTC. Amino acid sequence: CASSPKLQGARETQYF.